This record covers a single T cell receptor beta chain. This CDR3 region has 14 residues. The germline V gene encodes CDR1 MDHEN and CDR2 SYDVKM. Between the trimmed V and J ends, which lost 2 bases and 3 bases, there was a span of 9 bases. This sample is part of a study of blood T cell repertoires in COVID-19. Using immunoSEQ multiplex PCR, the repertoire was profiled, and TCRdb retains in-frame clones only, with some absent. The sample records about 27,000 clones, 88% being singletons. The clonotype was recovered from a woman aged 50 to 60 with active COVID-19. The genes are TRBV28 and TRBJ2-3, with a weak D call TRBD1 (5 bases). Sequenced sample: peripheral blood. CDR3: CASSLGATTDTQYF. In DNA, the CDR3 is TGTGCCAGCAGTTTAGGGGCTACAACAGATACGCAGTATTTT.